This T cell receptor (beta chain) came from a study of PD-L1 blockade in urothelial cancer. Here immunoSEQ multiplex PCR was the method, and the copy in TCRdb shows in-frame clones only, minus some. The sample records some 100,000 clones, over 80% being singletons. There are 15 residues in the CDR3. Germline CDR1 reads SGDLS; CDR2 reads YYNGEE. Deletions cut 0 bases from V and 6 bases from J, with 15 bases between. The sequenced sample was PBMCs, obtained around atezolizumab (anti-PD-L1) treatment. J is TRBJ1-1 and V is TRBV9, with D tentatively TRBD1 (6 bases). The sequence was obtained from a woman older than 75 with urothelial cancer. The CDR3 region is CASSVGGGAEAEAFF. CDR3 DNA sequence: TGTGCCAGCAGCGTAGGAGGGGGGGCAGAGGCTGAAGCTTTCTTT.